This T cell receptor (beta chain) was obtained from a study of CD8 T cells in ankylosing spondylitis. General study points: Disease-associated clonotypes exhibited CD8+ identity and were relatively infrequent in peripheral blood. Prior literature has documented some motif variants in synovial fluid and blood from reactive arthritis.

This CDR3 is built from 15 residues. V lost 0 bases, J lost 2 bases, and 14 bases lay in between. Germline V gene data show CDR1 as SQVTM and CDR2 as ANQGSEA. This clonotype came up many times. Antigen specificity is unknown. Each TCR beta library was made by quantitative 5'-RACE that incorporated molecular barcodes. TCRdb reprocessed the 5' RACE reads with MiXCR, giving one entry per CDR3 protein. Among a few hundred thousand distinct CDR3 sequences listed, approximately 20% were seen once. This clonotype was sampled from a male donor with ankylosing spondylitis or in good health (not recorded which). The chain links TRBV29-1 to TRBJ2-7; D not resolved. Sequencing input: blood, either unsorted or a sorted T cell fraction (not recorded which). The CDR3 region is CSVEDPGSEAYEQYF. For the CDR3, the DNA is TGCAGCGTTGAAGACCCCGGGTCCGAGGCCTACGAGCAGTACTTC.